The following is a T cell receptor beta chain sequence with its context. What it binds is not known. The sample originates from a study of T cell responses to AZD1222 COVID-19 vaccine. Data came from immunoSEQ multiplex PCR; TCRdb stores just in-frame clones and leaves some out. The sample includes about 110,000 clones, about 92% of them seen just once. Overall study results and limits: Females made up more of the donors, who were largely white British, and clonal diversity may have come out too low. It was only a handful of AZD1222 recipients who were seropositive at baseline. Across spike, vaccine-associated CD4 TCRs were found, dominant at 160-218 and 743-854. Repertoires were sampled only after the peak T cell response.

Trimming shortened V by 4 bases and J by 5 bases, and 21 bases separated the two germline ends. Germline assignment: CDR1 SGHRS and CDR2 YFSETQ. The CDR3 totals 16 residues. The sequence was obtained from an adult who received the AZD1222 COVID-19 vaccine. The sequenced sample was peripheral blood, obtained 28 days after the second AZD1222 dose. The chain combines TRBV5-1 with TRBJ2-5; weak D call: TRBD2 (6 bases). The CDR3 sequence: CASSRGEVSGYETQYF. CDR3 nucleotides: TGCGCCAGCAGCAGAGGGGAGGTTTCGGGGTACGAGACCCAGTACTTC.